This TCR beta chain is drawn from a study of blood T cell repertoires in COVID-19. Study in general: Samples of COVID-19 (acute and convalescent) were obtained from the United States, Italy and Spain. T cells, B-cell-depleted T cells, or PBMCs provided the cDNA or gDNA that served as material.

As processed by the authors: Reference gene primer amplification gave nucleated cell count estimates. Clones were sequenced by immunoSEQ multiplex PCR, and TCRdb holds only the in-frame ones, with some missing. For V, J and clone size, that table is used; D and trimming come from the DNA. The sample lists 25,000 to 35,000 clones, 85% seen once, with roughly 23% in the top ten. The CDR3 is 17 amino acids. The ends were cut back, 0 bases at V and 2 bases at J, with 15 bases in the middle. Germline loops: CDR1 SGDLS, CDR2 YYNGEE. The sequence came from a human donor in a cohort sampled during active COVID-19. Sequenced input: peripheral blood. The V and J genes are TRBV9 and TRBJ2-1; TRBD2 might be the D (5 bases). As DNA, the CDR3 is TGTGCCAGCAGCGTAGGGACCCTAGCAGGACCCTACAATGAGCAGTTCTTC. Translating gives CASSVGTLAGPYNEQFF.